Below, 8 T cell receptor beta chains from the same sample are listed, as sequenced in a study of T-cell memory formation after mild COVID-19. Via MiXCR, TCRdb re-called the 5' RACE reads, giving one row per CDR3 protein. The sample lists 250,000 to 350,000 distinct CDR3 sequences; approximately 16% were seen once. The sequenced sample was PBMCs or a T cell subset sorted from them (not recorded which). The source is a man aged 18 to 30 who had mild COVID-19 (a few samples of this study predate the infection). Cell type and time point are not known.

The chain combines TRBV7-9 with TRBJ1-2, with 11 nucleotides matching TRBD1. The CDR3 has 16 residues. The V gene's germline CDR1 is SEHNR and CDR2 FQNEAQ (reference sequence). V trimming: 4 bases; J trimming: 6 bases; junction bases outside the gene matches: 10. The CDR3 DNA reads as TGTGCCAGCAGCTCCACACCAAGGGACAGGGGGAATGGCTACACCTTC. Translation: CASSSTPRDRGNGYTF.

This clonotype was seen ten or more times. CDR3 sequence (DNA): TGTGCCAGCAGCTTACGGGGGGGCGGTCAGCCCCAGCATTTT. This encodes CASSLRGGGQPQHF. The chain recombines TRBV7-8 with TRBJ1-5; a possible D gene is TRBD1 (6 bases). V was shortened by 2 bases and J by 6 bases, with 11 bases between the two germline ends. The CDR3 runs 14 residues. Germline V gene data show CDR1 as SGHVS and CDR2 as FQNEAQ.

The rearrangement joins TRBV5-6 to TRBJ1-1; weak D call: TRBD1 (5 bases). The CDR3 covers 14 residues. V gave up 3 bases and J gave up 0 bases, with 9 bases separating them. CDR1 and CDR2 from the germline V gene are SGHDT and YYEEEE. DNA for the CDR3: TGTGCCAGCAGCTGGGGCAGGGTGAACACTGAAGCTTTCTTT. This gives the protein CASSWGRVNTEAFF.

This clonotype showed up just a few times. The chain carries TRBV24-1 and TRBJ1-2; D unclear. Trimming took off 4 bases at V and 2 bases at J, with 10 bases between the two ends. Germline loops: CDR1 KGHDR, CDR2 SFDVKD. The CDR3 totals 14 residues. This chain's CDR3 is CATSDPGSNYGYTF. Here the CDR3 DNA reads TGTGCCACCAGTGACCCGGGGTCAAACTATGGCTACACCTTC.

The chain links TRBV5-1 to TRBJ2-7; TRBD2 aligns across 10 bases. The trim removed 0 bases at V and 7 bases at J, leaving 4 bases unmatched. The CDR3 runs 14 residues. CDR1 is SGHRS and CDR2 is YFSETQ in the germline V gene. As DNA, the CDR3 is TGCGCCAGCAGCTTGGTCCTAGCGGGGGATGAGCAGTACTTC. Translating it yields CASSLVLAGDEQYF.

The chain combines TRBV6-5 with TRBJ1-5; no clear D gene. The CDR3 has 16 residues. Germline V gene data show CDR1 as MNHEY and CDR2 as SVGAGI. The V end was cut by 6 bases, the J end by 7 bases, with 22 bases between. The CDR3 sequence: CASSPWRVRSQQPQHF. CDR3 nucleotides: TGTGCCAGCAGCCCCTGGCGGGTCCGTAGTCAGCAGCCCCAGCATTTT.

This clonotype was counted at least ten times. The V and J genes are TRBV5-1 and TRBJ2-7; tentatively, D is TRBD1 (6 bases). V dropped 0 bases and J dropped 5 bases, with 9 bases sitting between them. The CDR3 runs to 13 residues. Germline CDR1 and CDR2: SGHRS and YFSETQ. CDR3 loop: CASSLVGDNEQYF. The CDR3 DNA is TGCGCCAGCAGCTTGGTAGGGGACAACGAGCAGTACTTC.

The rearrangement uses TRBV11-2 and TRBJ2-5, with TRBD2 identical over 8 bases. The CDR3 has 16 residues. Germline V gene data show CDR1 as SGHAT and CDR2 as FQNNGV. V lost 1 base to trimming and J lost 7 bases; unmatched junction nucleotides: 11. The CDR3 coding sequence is TGTGCCAGCAGCTTAGGGAGTCCGGGACTAGGATCGACCCAGTACTTC. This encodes CASSLGSPGLGSTQYF. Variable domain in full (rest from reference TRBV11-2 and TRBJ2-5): EAGVAQSPRYKIIEKRQSVAFWCNPISGHATLYWYQQILGQGPKLLIQFQNNGVVDDSQLPKDRFSAERLKGVDSTLKIQPAKLEDSAVYLCASSLGSPGLGSTQYFGPGTRLLVL.